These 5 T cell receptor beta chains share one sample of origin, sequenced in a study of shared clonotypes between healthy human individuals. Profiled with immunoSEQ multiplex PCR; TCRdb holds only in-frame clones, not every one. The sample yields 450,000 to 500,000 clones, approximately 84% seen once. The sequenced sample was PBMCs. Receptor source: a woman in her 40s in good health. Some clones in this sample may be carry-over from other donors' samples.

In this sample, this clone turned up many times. The CDR3 region is CASSLIANNEQFF. The DNA for the CDR3 is TGTGCCAGCAGCCTTATAGCGAACAATGAGCAGTTCTTC. This chain joins TRBV7-2 and TRBJ2-1, with D perhaps matching TRBD2 (5 bases). This CDR3 region has 13 residues. CDR1 and CDR2 from the germline V gene are SGHTA and FQGNSA. The germline V and J ends were trimmed by 5 bases and 5 bases, with 10 bases remaining between them. Drawing the rest from reference TRBV7-2 and TRBJ2-1, the complete variable domain is GAGVSQSPSNKVTEKGKDVELRCDPISGHTALYWYRQSLGQGLEFLIYFQGNSAPDKSGLPSDRFSAERTGGSVSTLTIQRTQQEDSAVYLCASSLIANNEQFFGPGTRLTVL.

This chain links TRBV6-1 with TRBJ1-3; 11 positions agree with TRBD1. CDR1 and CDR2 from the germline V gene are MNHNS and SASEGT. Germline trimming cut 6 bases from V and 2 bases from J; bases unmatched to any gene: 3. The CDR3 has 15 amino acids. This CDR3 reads CASRTGQGAGNTIYF. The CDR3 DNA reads TGTGCCAGCAGGACGGGACAGGGGGCTGGAAACACCATATATTTT.

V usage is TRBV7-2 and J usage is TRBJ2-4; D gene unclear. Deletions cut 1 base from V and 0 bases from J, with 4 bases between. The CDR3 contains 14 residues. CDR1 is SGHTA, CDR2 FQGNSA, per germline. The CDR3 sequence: CASSLVIAKNIQYF. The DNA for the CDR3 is TGTGCCAGCAGCTTAGTGATAGCCAAAAACATTCAGTACTTC.

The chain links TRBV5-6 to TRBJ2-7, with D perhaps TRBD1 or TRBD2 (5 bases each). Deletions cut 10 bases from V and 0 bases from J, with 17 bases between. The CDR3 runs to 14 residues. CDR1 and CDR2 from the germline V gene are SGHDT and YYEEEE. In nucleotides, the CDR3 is TGTGCCGCGAGGGCATGGGGGAGCTCCTACGAGCAGTACTTC. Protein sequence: CAARAWGSSYEQYF. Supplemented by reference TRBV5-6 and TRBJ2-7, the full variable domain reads DAGVTQSPTHLIKTRGQQVTLRCSPKSGHDTVSWYQQALGQGPQFIFQYYEEEERQRGNFPDRFSGHQFPNYSSELNVNALLLGDSALYLCAARAWGSSYEQYFGPGTRLTVT.

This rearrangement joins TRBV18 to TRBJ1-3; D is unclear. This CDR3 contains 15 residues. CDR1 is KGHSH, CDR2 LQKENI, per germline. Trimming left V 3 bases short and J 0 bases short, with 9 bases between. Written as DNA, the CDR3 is TGTGCCAGCTCACCCAACCGTGACTCTGGAAACACCATATATTTT. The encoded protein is CASSPNRDSGNTIYF.